This TCR beta chain was obtained from a study of monozygotic twins with inflammatory bowel disease. Findings of the study overall: A distinction between different T cell subtypes was not possible.

The CDR3 consists of 14 residues. Germline V gene data show CDR1 as MNHNY and CDR2 as SVGAGI (reference sequence). In regard to this clonotype: Its antigen is still unknown.

TCRdb re-analyzed the 5' RACE reads; it lists each CDR3 protein once, without DNA. This repertoire includes about 210,000 distinct CDR3 sequences. The sequencing sample was made of blood. This sequence joins TRBV6-6 and TRBJ1-5. The receptor comes from a human donor with ulcerative colitis or Crohn's disease, or a healthy co-twin of an affected twin (not recorded which). The CDR3 reads CASSYVRFNQPQHF.